Detailed here is one T cell receptor (beta chain). The antigen this receptor binds is unknown. Base qualities are not at hand, and no much larger clone is one base apart. To prepare the library, 5' RACE was applied. Reads for this sample came from a NextSeq 500. The TCR library protocol attached a unique molecular identifier to each TCR cDNA molecule to allow correction of PCR and sequencing errors. In the source study's methods: TCR identification, UMI-based error correction and CDR3 extraction were performed with Decombinator tools. Expanded TCRs were defined as those above a frequency of 2 per 1,000, corresponding to the top 1% of the tumor frequency distribution. Each repertoire was subsampled 100 times to 5,000 TCRs, after which Renyi diversity was computed with the R vegan package. CDR3 similarity networks were built from amino acid triplet string-kernel similarity, with CDR3s being connected when pairwise similarity was above 0.82. TCRdb reran the public reads through fastp at Q25 and MiXCR, keeping productive beta chains. Duplicate CDR3 protein sequences are folded into a single record with the most common DNA and genes. TCRdb's processing, not the study's, gives the V and J calls here. The sample contains around 10,000 distinct CDR3 sequences, about a fifth of them found a single time. The top ten clones comprise 35% to 50% of the sample.

The data derive from a study of spatial heterogeneity in lung cancer (dated by TCRdb to between 2018 and 2021). Concerning the study at large: Donors were some 67 patients with early-stage, untreated non-small cell lung cancer from the lung TRACERx cohort. At surgery, hundreds of tumor regions, 61 to 75 matched nontumor lung samples and a few dozen PBMC samples were TCR-sequenced for both alpha and beta chains. TCR repertoire features were related to nonsynonymous mutation counts determined by whole-exome sequencing of tumor tissue. Follow-up PBMC samples were sequenced whenever the samples were available, and the median time to follow-up was around 2 years after resection. In the raw uncorrected reads, each unique combination of TCR and UMI appeared more than ten times on average. More beta-chain than alpha-chain transcripts were consistently detected, likely reflecting higher beta-chain transcript abundance. In non-small cell lung cancer, the study made a quantitative comparison of TCR alpha and beta repertoires among multiple tumor regions, matched nontumor lung and blood. General conclusions and limits of the study: Only roughly 15 patients were included in comparisons of baseline and follow-up blood repertoires. Confirming at a functional level the hypothesis that regional TCRs recognize regional mutations was considered to require additional single-cell paired TCR alpha and beta sequencing. Ubiquitous expanded tumor TCRs were detected in blood more often at tumor resection than at routine follow-up.

The meaning of the sample's time point label: blood at routine non-recurrence follow-up after resection. Without any cell sorting, TCR sequencing was performed on whole RNA extracted either from tumor and nontumor lung tissue or from cryopreserved PBMC samples. Only patients with enough RNA available from two or more tumor regions were chosen for TCR sequencing. The germline V gene (reference sequence) sets CDR1 to DFQATT and CDR2 to SNEGSKA. Taken from cysteine to phenylalanine, the CDR3 has 17 residues. The CDR3 DNA has 51 bases and is translated from base 1. Trimming leaves V shorter by 5 bases and J shorter by 1 base, with the junction holding 8 bases beyond the gene matches.

This material consisted of PBMCs, taken at follow-up. This receptor was obtained from a male donor with early-stage non-small cell lung cancer. The chain employs TRBV20-1 and TRBJ2-2, and TRBD2 aligns with 12 junction nucleotides. The nucleotides are TGCAGTGCTCCCCGGACTAGCGGGAATATGAACACCGGGGAGCTGTTTTTT. Translated, this gives CSAPRTSGNMNTGELFF.